The 21 T cell receptor beta chains below come from one sample, sequenced in a study of T cell responses to AZD1222 COVID-19 vaccine. Sequencing was performed with immunoSEQ multiplex PCR; in TCRdb, only in-frame clones are kept and a portion is missing. The table includes about 160,000 clones, around 91% detected once. Sequenced material: peripheral blood, taken on day 0 of AZD1222 vaccination. These receptors were collected from an adult in good health.

This clone is classed as medium-sized. The rearrangement uses TRBV6-1 and TRBJ1-5, with D uncertain. Germline CDR1 reads MNHNS; CDR2 reads SASEGT. CDR3 size: 14 residues. Trimming removed 1 base at V and 4 bases at J, with 8 bases between. CDR3 sequence: CASSEGAENQPQHF. The DNA of the CDR3 is TGTGCCAGCAGTGAAGGGGCCGAGAATCAGCCCCAGCATTTT.

This chain uses TRBV6-5 with TRBJ1-1, with 8 bases aligning to TRBD1. Germline V lookup: CDR1 MNHEY, CDR2 SVGAGI. With V trimmed by 2 bases and J by 7 bases, 6 bases remained unmatched. This CDR3 has 14 residues. As DNA, the CDR3 is TGTGCCAGCAGTTACGGACAGGGTGACGGTGAAGCTTTCTTT. Encoded protein: CASSYGQGDGEAFF.

The chain has TRBV9 and TRBJ2-2; no reliable D call. CDR1 and CDR2 (germline): SGDLS, YYNGEE. Trimming shortened V by 0 bases and J by 7 bases, and 10 bases separated the two germline ends. The CDR3 is 14 amino acids. The CDR3 spells CASSVGPSGGELFF. The CDR3 bases are TGTGCCAGCAGCGTAGGACCGTCGGGCGGGGAGCTGTTTTTT.

This clone has just one count. This chain links TRBV12-3 or TRBV12-4 with TRBJ2-3; TRBD2 aligns across 7 bases. The CDR3 consists of 13 residues. V shed 6 bases, J shed 3 bases, and the junction held 3 bases outside the gene matches. Written as DNA, the CDR3 is TGTGCCAGCAGACGGGACTATACAGATACGCAGTATTTT. It yields the protein CASRRDYTDTQYF.

The chain carries TRBV27 and TRBJ1-1, with 12 nucleotides matching TRBD1. In germline, CDR1 is MNHEY, CDR2 SMNVEV (reference sequence). The CDR3 runs 15 residues. The V segment lost 6 bases and the J segment 3 bases; nucleotides outside the gene matches: 5. CDR3 in amino acids: CASRGQGALDTEAFF. In DNA, the CDR3 is TGTGCCAGCAGGGGACAGGGGGCCCTGGACACTGAAGCTTTCTTT.

The chain is built from TRBV18 and TRBJ2-1; D possibly matches TRBD1 or TRBD2 (5 bases each). There are 15 residues in the CDR3. Germline V gene lookup returns CDR1 KGHSH and CDR2 LQKENI. V was trimmed by 2 bases and J by 5 bases, leaving 13 bases between them. The CDR3 region is CASSPGTSKNNEQFF. CDR3 nucleotides: TGTGCCAGCTCACCAGGGACGTCGAAGAACAATGAGCAGTTCTTC. Full variable domain (outside the CDR3, taken from reference TRBV18 and TRBJ2-1): NAGVMQNPRHLVRRRGQEARLRCSPMKGHSHVYWYRQLPEEGLKFMVYLQKENIIDESGMPKERFSAEFPKEGPSILRIQQVVRGDSAAYFCASSPGTSKNNEQFFGPGTRLTVL.

The chain recombines TRBV19 with TRBJ1-2, with D tentatively TRBD1 (5 bases). CDR1 is LNHDA and CDR2 is SQIVND in the germline V gene (reference sequence). V lost 3 bases and J lost 3, with 11 bases in between. The CDR3 contains 14 residues. In DNA form, the CDR3 reads TGTGCCAGTAGTATCTCAGGGCGGTACTATGGCTACACCTTC. This gives the protein CASSISGRYYGYTF.

The rearrangement joins TRBV7-2 to TRBJ1-2; possibly TRBD1 for D (5 bases). Germline-derived CDR1 and CDR2 are SGHTA and FQGNSA. Trimming took 8 bases from V and 0 from J, leaving 19 bases between them. CDR3 length equals 16 residues. The CDR3 region has the DNA TGTGCCAGCGGGTGGGGGGTAATGGAGACTAACTATGGCTACACCTTC. This sequence encodes CASGWGVMETNYGYTF.

The chain has TRBV4-3 and TRBJ1-6; a possible D gene is TRBD1 (5 bases). This CDR3 region has 15 residues. Germline V gives CDR1 LGHNA, CDR2 YSLEER. The V gene lost 0 bases and the J gene lost 7 bases, with 10 bases spanning the gap. The CDR3 nucleotides read TGCGCCAGCAGCCAAGATCGGGGACCAAATTCACCCCTCCACTTT. It translates to CASSQDRGPNSPLHF.

The chain employs TRBV4-1 and TRBJ1-1; D unclear. Between the trimmed V and J ends, which lost 0 bases and 3 bases, there was a span of 2 bases. This CDR3 comprises 12 residues. The germline V gene encodes CDR1 MGHRA and CDR2 YSYEKL. The CDR3 DNA is TGCGCCAGCAGCCAAGAAGACACTGAAGCTTTCTTT. Translating it yields CASSQEDTEAFF.

The CDR3 reads CASSKRIGGAKDTQYF. The CDR3 coding sequence is TGTGCCAGCAGCAAAAGGATTGGCGGGGCTAAGGATACGCAGTATTTT. This sequence joins TRBV21-1 and TRBJ2-3; the D segment call TRBD2 is taken from the table without a DNA check. TRBV21-1 is deemed a pseudogene. The CDR3 covers 16 residues.

The rearrangement uses TRBV14 and TRBJ2-7, with no clear D. There are 13 residues in the CDR3. V dropped 1 base and J dropped 4 bases, with 8 bases sitting between them. Germline V gene sequence: CDR1 SGHDN, CDR2 FVKESK. CDR3 nucleotide sequence: TGTGCCAGCAGCCAAGCCGGATTTTACGAGCAGTACGTC. It specifies CASSQAGFYEQYV.

CDR3 amino acids: CASSLGTPTGELFF. CDR3 nucleotide sequence: TGTGCCAGCAGCTTGGGGACACCCACCGGGGAGCTGTTTTTT. The chain employs TRBV5-6 and TRBJ2-2, with a tentative D call TRBD1 (5 bases). V was clipped by 0 bases and J by 4 bases, with 7 bases between them. CDR1 is SGHDT, CDR2 YYEEEE, per germline. This CDR3 has 14 amino acids.

This chain uses TRBV13 with TRBJ2-1, with D unresolved. V lost 5 bases, J lost 7 bases, and 15 bases lay in between. Per the germline V gene, CDR1 is PRHDT and CDR2 is FYEKMQ (reference sequence). The CDR3 totals 14 residues. DNA of the CDR3: TGTGCCAGCAGCATGGGGTCTATAGTTAATGAGCAGTTCTTC. It specifies CASSMGSIVNEQFF.

J is TRBJ1-2 and V is TRBV6-5, with 10 positions matching TRBD1. Germline CDR1 MNHEY, CDR2 SVGAGI. This CDR3 has 14 residues. V lost 6 bases, J lost 4 bases, and 5 bases stayed unmatched. Here the CDR3 reads CASRQRQGAYGYTF. The CDR3 DNA follows: TGTGCCAGCAGACAAAGACAGGGGGCCTATGGCTACACCTTC.

This chain uses TRBV15 with TRBJ2-6, with TRBD1 matching over 8 bases. The V gene end was trimmed by 7 bases and the J gene end by 1 base; junction bases not matched to a gene: 9. The CDR3 consists of 17 residues. CDR1 and CDR2 (germline): LNHNV, YYDKDF (reference sequence). The CDR3 region has the DNA TGTGCCACCATACGAGGCAGGGGGCAATCTGGGGCCAACGTCCTGACTTTC. Protein: CATIRGRGQSGANVLTF. Looking up the rest from reference TRBV15 and TRBJ2-6 gives the full variable domain: DAMVIQNPRYQVTQFGKPVTLSCSQTLNHNVMYWYQQKSSQAPKLLFHYYDKDFNNEADTPDNFQSRRPNTSFCFLDIRSPGLGDTAMYLCATIRGRGQSGANVLTFGAGSRLTVL.

The rearrangement links TRBV27 to TRBJ2-1; 11 bases are a match to TRBD2. This CDR3 is 16 amino acids long. The ends lost 7 bases at V and 9 bases at J; junction bases unmatched: 14. Looked up from germline, CDR1 is MNHEY and CDR2 is SMNVEV (reference sequence). DNA of the CDR3: TGTGCCAGCAATCGGATAGCGGGGGGGCCCTCCGGTGAGCAGTTCTTC. The encoded protein is CASNRIAGGPSGEQFF.

This rearrangement joins TRBV7-6 to TRBJ2-7; D is perhaps TRBD1 (7 bases). Trimming left V 4 bases short and J 4 bases short, with 14 bases between. The length of the CDR3 is 14 residues. Germline CDR1 and CDR2: SGHVS and FNYEAQ. The CDR3 sequence: CASSSTGTVYEQYF. DNA of the CDR3: TGTGCCAGCAGCTCGACAGGGACTGTGTACGAGCAGTACTTC.

V usage is TRBV3-1 (or the pseudogene TRBV3-2) and J usage is TRBJ2-1; tentatively, D is TRBD2 (6 bases). The CDR3 consists of 13 residues. The germline CDR1 and CDR2 sequences are LGHDT and YNNKEL (reference sequence). V lost 3 bases and J lost 5, with 8 bases in between. This chain's CDR3 is CASSQTRDNEQFF. DNA for the CDR3: TGTGCCAGCAGCCAGACTAGGGACAATGAGCAGTTCTTC.

The gene calls are TRBV23-1 and TRBJ1-6; D is unresolved. TRBV23-1 is reported as an ORF; its role is uncertain. The CDR3 sequence is 14 residues long. The germline V and J ends were trimmed by 8 bases and 6 bases, with 14 bases remaining between them. The CDR3 sequence: CASLQPPVNSPLHF. Here the CDR3 DNA reads TGCGCCAGCTTACAACCCCCCGTTAATTCACCCCTCCACTTT.

The V and J genes are TRBV20-1 and TRBJ1-2; 9 bases agree with TRBD1. With 3 bases clipped from V and 6 bases from J, the junction kept 8 bases outside the gene matches. There are 14 residues in the CDR3. Looked up from germline, CDR1 is DFQATT and CDR2 is SNEGSKA (reference sequence). This CDR3 reads CSASLGTGFNGYTF. The CDR3, as DNA: TGCAGTGCTAGTCTCGGGACAGGGTTTAATGGCTACACCTTC.